This TCR beta chain was sequenced in a study of PD-1 blockade in classical Hodgkin lymphoma. Study summary: Patients were infused with nivolumab 3 mg/kg every 2 weeks.

The assay was immunoSEQ multiplex PCR, and TCRdb's table has in-frame clones only and misses some. The top ten hold approximately 2.9% of the sample, which has just under 45,000 clones, around three quarters seen once. Study results and caveats: Only CD4+ TCR diversity, not CD8+, had risen significantly by C4D1. Baseline TCR diversity was reportedly lower in newly diagnosed patients than in healthy donors. It was reported as lower still in relapsed/refractory patients.

Concerning this clone itself: The antigen is undetermined.

Every single patient, without exception, relapsed after autologous stem cell transplantation, and brentuximab vedotin exposure varied. The CDR3 length is 14 residues. V shed 4 bases and J 5 bases; nucleotides not matched to a gene: 6. Germline lookup yields CDR1 SGHTA and CDR2 FQGNSA. The receptor comes from a human donor with classical Hodgkin lymphoma. This chain links TRBV7-2 with TRBJ2-7; 9 positions match TRBD1. The source material was peripheral blood mononuclear cells (PBMCs), sampled before the second cycle of nivolumab. CDR3 bases: TGTGCCAGCAGCTATTGGACAGGGGCAGACGAGCAGTACTTC. Translated: CASSYWTGADEQYF.